A single sample is the source of the 30 T cell receptor beta chains below, sequenced in a study of T cells in Graves' hyperthyroidism and ophthalmopathy. Researchers amplified the TCR beta CDR3 regions from RNA transcripts. With the HTBI primer set, the TCR CDR3 went through a first round of RT-PCR. TCRdb ran MiXCR on the multiplex PCR reads and lists one entry per CDR3 protein. The sample yields 350,000 or so distinct CDR3 sequences, roughly 20% seen once. Sample: blood. The source is a woman between 40 and 50 years old with Graves' ophthalmopathy.

This clonotype was detected many times. The V and J genes are TRBV20-1 and TRBJ1-1, with D perhaps TRBD1 (5 bases). CDR1 and CDR2 from the germline V gene are DFQATT and SNEGSKA (reference sequence). V was trimmed by 6 bases and J by 2 bases, leaving 16 bases between them. The CDR3 has 14 amino acids. CDR3 region: CSAPSDSLNTEAFF. CDR3 nucleotide sequence: TGCAGTGCCCCAAGCGACAGCCTTAACACTGAAGCTTTCTTT.

In this sample, this clonotype turned up many times. V gene TRBV27 combines with J gene TRBJ2-5; tentative D call: TRBD2 (6 bases). Trimming stripped 3 bases from V and 0 bases from J, with 11 bases between. The CDR3 consists of 15 residues. The V gene's germline CDR1 is MNHEY and CDR2 SMNVEV (reference sequence). The CDR3 region has the DNA TGTGCCAGCAGTTTGAAGCGGGCCTACCAAGAGACCCAGTACTTC. As protein: CASSLKRAYQETQYF.

V and J are TRBV9 and TRBJ1-2, with D possibly being TRBD1 (6 bases). This CDR3 comprises 13 residues. CDR1 and CDR2 (germline): SGDLS, YYNGEE. V shed 7 bases and J shed 4 bases, with 14 bases lying between them. This CDR3 reads CASWGPESYGYTF. The CDR3 DNA reads TGTGCCAGCTGGGGGCCGGAGAGCTATGGCTACACCTTC.

This clonotype was seen at least ten times. The chain couples TRBV10-3 to TRBJ1-5; no clear D. CDR3 length equals 15 residues. The germline CDR1 and CDR2 sequences are ENHRY and SYGVKD. Trimming stripped 2 bases from V and 2 bases from J, with 10 bases between. The CDR3 sequence: CAISEEGVGNQPQHF. The CDR3 bases are TGTGCCATCAGTGAGGAGGGTGTGGGCAATCAGCCCCAGCATTTT.

The sample holds many counts of this clonotype. V and J are TRBV27 and TRBJ2-3; TRBD2 matches 7 bases. The CDR3 contains 15 residues. Trimming at V came to 3 bases and at J to 6 bases, leaving 9 bases not matched to a gene. Germline CDR1 MNHEY, CDR2 SMNVEV (reference sequence). CDR3 loop: CASSFLYSSGDTQYF. The CDR3 nucleotides read TGTGCCAGCAGTTTCCTTTATTCTAGCGGCGATACGCAGTATTTT.

This clonotype was seen ten or more times. This chain uses TRBV2 with TRBJ2-2; no reliable D call. Germline V gene lookup returns CDR1 SNHLY and CDR2 FYNNEI. The ends were cut back, 9 bases at V and 0 bases at J, with 8 bases in the middle. The CDR3 consists of 13 residues. CDR3: CASSGPNTGELFF. The CDR3 DNA reads as TGTGCCAGTTCTGGTCCGAACACCGGGGAGCTGTTTTTT.

This clonotype was picked up many times. The chain is built from TRBV30 and TRBJ2-2, with D possibly being TRBD1 or TRBD2 (5 bases each). V was shortened by 5 bases and J by 4 bases, with 11 bases between the two germline ends. Germline V CDR1 and CDR2: GTSNPN, SVGIG (reference sequence). This CDR3 comprises 13 residues. The CDR3 spells CAWGRQSTGELFF. CDR3 nucleotides: TGTGCCTGGGGGAGACAGAGCACCGGGGAGCTGTTTTTT.

This clonotype has a handful of counts. The chain has TRBV9 and TRBJ2-2, with 7 nucleotides matching TRBD1. The CDR3 runs to 17 residues. The germline gives CDR1 SGDLS, CDR2 YYNGEE. After removal of 3 bases from V and 0 bases from J, the junction contained 8 bases not matched to a gene. This CDR3 is CASSDGQATTNTGELFF. The CDR3 DNA reads as TGTGCCAGCAGCGATGGACAGGCTACAACGAACACCGGGGAGCTGTTTTTT.

The V and J genes are TRBV28 and TRBJ1-1; no definite D call. This CDR3 region has 15 residues. CDR1 MDHEN and CDR2 SYDVKM come from the germline V gene. The V end lost 4 bases, the J end lost 1 base, and 13 bases lay between the germline ends. CDR3 DNA sequence: TGTGCCAGCAGTTCATTATTGGGTACGAACACTGAAGCTTTCTTT. As protein: CASSSLLGTNTEAFF. Drawing the rest from reference TRBV28 and TRBJ1-1, the complete variable domain is DVKVTQSSRYLVKRTGEKVFLECVQDMDHENMFWYRQDPGLGLRLIYFSYDVKMKEKGDIPEGYSVSREKKERFSLILESASTNQTSMYLCASSSLLGTNTEAFFGQGTRLTVV.

This clonotype was counted only a few times. V and J are TRBV6-1 and TRBJ1-1, with 8 bases lining up with TRBD1. V lost 2 bases and J lost 7; bases outside the gene matches: 6. CDR1 is MNHNS, CDR2 SASEGT, per germline. This CDR3 is built from 14 residues. The CDR3 loop reads CASSETGGWNEAFF. For the CDR3, the DNA is TGTGCCAGCAGTGAAACAGGGGGATGGAATGAAGCTTTCTTT.

With respect to this clonotype: One end of the junction fails to match germline, which may point to a read error. This chain links TRBV28 with TRBJ1-2, with D unclear. Germline assignment: CDR1 MDHEN and CDR2 SYDVKM. The CDR3 has 12 amino acids. CDR3 sequence (DNA): TGTGCCACTATCGGACTAGGCTATGGCTACATCTTC. This gives the protein CATIGLGYGYIF.

There are many counts of this clonotype. V gene TRBV27 combines with J gene TRBJ1-2, with 10 bases fitting TRBD1. The germline gives CDR1 MNHEY, CDR2 SMNVEV (reference sequence). The CDR3 is 16 residues long. V shed 4 bases and J 4 bases; nucleotides not matched to a gene: 9. In DNA form, the CDR3 reads TGTGCCAGCAGTTCTAGATCCGGGACAGGGGTCTATGGCTACACCTTC. This codes for CASSSRSGTGVYGYTF.

The chain employs TRBV7-2 and TRBJ2-2; no reliable D call. V was shortened by 7 bases and J by 1 base, with 13 bases between the two germline ends. The germline V gene has CDR1 SGHTA and CDR2 FQGNSA. This CDR3 comprises 15 residues. CDR3 bases: TGTGCCAGCACCCACCCAGCAGGGAACACCGGGGAGCTGTTTTTT. Translation: CASTHPAGNTGELFF.

The sample holds many counts of this clonotype. At one end the junction does not follow the germline gene, possibly because of a read error. The V call is TRBV7-7, the J call TRBJ2-7, with TRBD2 matching over 9 bases. Germline V gives CDR1 SSHAT, CDR2 FNYEAQ (reference sequence). This CDR3 is 15 amino acids long. CDR3 sequence: CASSSTSGRSYEQYF. The CDR3 nucleotides are TGTGCTAGCAGCTCGACTAGCGGTCGCTCCTACGAGCAGTACTTC.

This clonotype was seen repeatedly, ten times or more. CDR3 region: CASSLGRTANPNYGYTF. Written as DNA, the CDR3 is TGTGCCAGCAGCTTAGGCCGGACAGCAAACCCTAACTATGGCTACACCTTC. The chain is built from TRBV13 and TRBJ1-2; D is perhaps TRBD1 (6 bases). The CDR3 length is 17 residues. The V gene's germline CDR1 is PRHDT and CDR2 FYEKMQ (reference sequence). The germline V and J ends were trimmed by 0 bases and 0 bases, with 14 bases remaining between them.

This chain connects TRBV6-1 to TRBJ2-7, with 8 bases that match TRBD2. Per germline, CDR1 MNHNS and CDR2 SASEGT. The CDR3 totals 12 residues. Unmatched junction bases numbered 4, after V lost 6 bases and J lost 6 bases. The CDR3 DNA sequence: TGTGCCAGCAGGGGAGCGGGAGTCGAGCAGTACTTC. Its protein product is CASRGAGVEQYF.

There are many counts of this clonotype. The V and J genes are TRBV7-2 and TRBJ2-2; D is unresolved. Germline CDR1 is SGHTA and CDR2 is FQGNSA. V was trimmed by 2 bases and J by 8 bases, leaving 15 bases between them. The CDR3 sequence is 15 residues long. The CDR3 here is CASSLTQVLTGELFF. In DNA, the CDR3 is TGTGCCAGCAGCTTAACTCAGGTCCTGACAGGGGAGCTGTTTTTT.

Ten or more counts support this clonotype. The V call is TRBV14, the J call TRBJ2-7; 8 bases line up with TRBD1. After removal of 5 bases from V and 4 bases from J, the junction contained 10 bases not matched to a gene. In germline, CDR1 is SGHDN, CDR2 FVKESK. The CDR3 runs 15 residues. The CDR3 DNA reads as TGTGCCAGCAGCTCCACGGACAGGGCTATTTACGAGCAGTACTTC. The encoded protein is CASSSTDRAIYEQYF.

This clonotype was detected ten times or more. This chain joins TRBV28 and TRBJ2-7; D unclear. Germline-derived CDR1 and CDR2 are MDHEN and SYDVKM. CDR3 length equals 12 residues. V was trimmed by 8 bases and J by 0 bases, leaving 8 bases between them. The CDR3 sequence is CASCGSSYEQYF. CDR3 in DNA: TGTGCCAGCTGTGGCAGCTCCTACGAGCAGTACTTC.

This clonotype was counted ten times or more. This chain links TRBV11-2 with TRBJ2-2, with D uncertain. This CDR3 spans 13 amino acids. The germline V gene has CDR1 SGHAT and CDR2 FQNNGV. V lost 6 bases to trimming and J lost 1 base, with 6 bases between them. The CDR3 sequence: CASRRQNTGELFF. The CDR3 DNA reads TGTGCCAGCAGAAGACAGAACACCGGGGAGCTGTTTTTT.

This clonotype was found many times. The V call is TRBV7-9, the J call TRBJ2-7, with D hard to call. CDR1 is SEHNR and CDR2 is FQNEAQ in the germline V gene (reference sequence). The CDR3 totals 16 residues. Trimming removed 0 bases at V and 2 bases at J, with 14 bases between. The CDR3 DNA follows: TGTGCCAGCAGCTTAGCGGTGGGAATAGCCCCCTACGAGCAGTACTTC. The encoded protein is CASSLAVGIAPYEQYF.

This clonotype was counted many times. This rearrangement joins TRBV19 to TRBJ2-2; TRBD1 agrees at 7 bases. The CDR3 extends over 18 amino acids. The germline V gene has CDR1 LNHDA and CDR2 SQIVND (reference sequence). Germline trimming cut 0 bases from V and 6 bases from J; bases unmatched to any gene: 13. The CDR3 nucleotides read TGTGCCAGTAGTATAGACGGCAGGGGGTTCGGGGCTGCCGGGGAGCTGTTTTTT. Its protein product is CASSIDGRGFGAAGELFF.

There are many counts of this clonotype. The chain couples TRBV20-1 to TRBJ2-3; 7 bases are a match to TRBD2. J lost 5 bases, V lost 2 bases, and 4 bases had no gene match. The CDR3 contains 13 residues. CDR1 DFQATT and CDR2 SNEGSKA come from the germline V gene (reference sequence). CDR3: CSARYGGRDTQYF. CDR3 coding DNA: TGCAGTGCTAGATACGGCGGGAGAGATACGCAGTATTTT.

The table lists this clonotype with many counts. V gene TRBV30 combines with J gene TRBJ2-2, with 9 bases aligning to TRBD1. There are 14 residues in the CDR3. The germline CDR1 and CDR2 sequences are GTSNPN and SVGIG (reference sequence). The junction had 3 bases not matched to a gene; V was cut back by 0 bases and J by 7 bases. The CDR3 sequence: CAWSVRQGVGELFF. Written as DNA, the CDR3 is TGTGCCTGGAGTGTACGACAGGGGGTCGGGGAGCTGTTTTTT.

This clonotype appeared many times. The chain is built from TRBV12-3 or TRBV12-4 and TRBJ2-7; TRBD1 might be the D (8 bases). The V end was cut by 5 bases, the J end by 5 bases, with 22 bases between. This CDR3 is 16 amino acids long. The CDR3 sequence: CASSIRGGTGSHEQYF. In nucleotides, the CDR3 is TGTGCCAGCAGTATCAGGGGGGGGACAGGTTCCCACGAGCAGTACTTC.

This clonotype was counted many times. The V call is TRBV27, the J call TRBJ2-5, with D perhaps matching TRBD1 (5 bases). Trimming took off 4 bases at V and 1 base at J, with 16 bases between the two ends. The CDR3 spans 16 residues. The germline gives CDR1 MNHEY, CDR2 SMNVEV (reference sequence). The CDR3 DNA reads as TGTGCCAGCAGTTCGAAGGGGCTGACGGCCCAAGAGACCCAGTACTTC. This translates into CASSSKGLTAQETQYF.

The sample holds many counts of this clonotype. V gene TRBV15 combines with J gene TRBJ1-6; TRBD1 is a possible D gene (6 bases). There are 16 residues in the CDR3. Trimming shortened V by 1 base and J by 10 bases, and 17 bases separated the two germline ends. Germline V gives CDR1 LNHNV, CDR2 YYDKDF (reference sequence). The CDR3 loop reads CATSRGGGESSSPLHF. The CDR3 nucleotides are TGTGCCACCAGCAGAGGAGGGGGGGAGAGTAGCTCACCCCTCCACTTT.

This clonotype was observed many times. The V and J genes are TRBV6-5 and TRBJ1-1; D unclear. This CDR3 is built from 15 residues. The V end was cut by 7 bases, the J end by 0 bases, with 15 bases between. From germline, CDR1 is MNHEY and CDR2 SVGAGI. The CDR3 sequence is CASTHPGALNTEAFF. The DNA of the CDR3 is TGTGCCAGCACCCATCCTGGCGCGTTGAACACTGAAGCTTTCTTT.

Ten or more counts support this clonotype. One end of the junction varies from germline; a read error may be responsible. This chain joins TRBV12-3 or TRBV12-4 and TRBJ1-1; 8 bases align to TRBD1. The CDR3 has 12 residues. CDR3 in DNA: TGTGCCGGCAGTTGGGGACAGGCTGAGGCTTTCTTT. Residues: CAGSWGQAEAFF.

The chain combines TRBV6-5 with TRBJ2-7; D tentatively reads TRBD1 or TRBD2 (5 bases each). This CDR3 has 14 residues. The germline V gene encodes CDR1 MNHEY and CDR2 SVGAGI. V lost 6 bases and J 2 bases, leaving 14 bases between the germline ends. The CDR3 DNA reads as TGTGCCAGCAGCTTAGGGGACGTCGCCTACGAGCAGTACTTC. It encodes CASSLGDVAYEQYF.